Presented here are 28 T cell receptor beta chains from one specimen sequenced in a study of T cell repertoires in cytomegalovirus infection. These receptors lack a known antigen. A single record per CDR3 protein comes from TCRdb applying MiXCR to the reads. This table holds about 830,000 distinct CDR3 sequences, roughly 33% found once. The sample consisted of cultured CD8+ T cells from PBMCs, taken from culture after CMV antigen stimulation. Every receptor here comes from a human donor in good health (CMV status not recorded). Some clones in this sample may be carry-over from other donors' samples.

At least ten counts were recorded for this clonotype. The V and J genes are TRBV7-2 and TRBJ2-5, with a possible D match to TRBD2 (6 bases). V dropped 4 bases and J dropped 5 bases, with 23 bases sitting between them. Germline V lookup: CDR1 SGHTA, CDR2 FQGNSA. This CDR3 comprises 17 residues. CDR3 residues: CASSWRVAGRPGETQYF. CDR3 nucleotide sequence: TGTGCCAGCAGCTGGCGGGTGGCGGGGCGCCCGGGGGAGACCCAGTACTTC.

This sequence joins TRBV4-3 and TRBJ1-2; TRBD1 might be the D (5 bases). This CDR3 comprises 17 residues. V lost 0 bases and J lost 2, with 16 bases in between. CDR1 is LGHNA, CDR2 YSLEER, per germline. The CDR3 DNA reads TGCGCCAGCAGCCAAGATAGCTCACAGGCAGGGAACTATGGCTACACCTTC. It is translated as CASSQDSSQAGNYGYTF.

The chain couples TRBV6-6 to TRBJ2-7; 10 bases map to TRBD1. This CDR3 contains 13 residues. Trimming cost V 11 bases and J 2 bases; bases outside gene matches: 6. CDR1 and CDR2 from the germline V gene are MNHNY and SVGAGI (reference sequence). DNA for the CDR3: TGTGCCTCCAGGGACAGGGGCCCCTACGAGCAGTACGTC. It translates to CASRDRGPYEQYV.

The chain links TRBV27 to TRBJ2-5; D is tentatively TRBD1 or TRBD2 (5 bases each). The V and J ends lost 0 bases and 4 bases respectively, with 12 bases between them. This CDR3 is 15 amino acids long. Germline CDR1 is MNHEY and CDR2 is SMNVEV (reference sequence). This CDR3 reads CASSLSWGYGETQYF. The CDR3 DNA follows: TGTGCCAGCAGTTTATCTTGGGGGTACGGAGAGACCCAGTACTTC.

This clonotype was observed a few times. The rearrangement uses TRBV27 and TRBJ1-1; D perhaps matches TRBD1 (6 bases). Germline V gene data show CDR1 as MNHEY and CDR2 as SMNVEV (reference sequence). The CDR3 runs 14 residues. V shed 10 bases and J shed 1 base, with 16 bases lying between them. CDR3 nucleotides: TGTGCCACCAAACCGGGGACAACGAACACTGAAGCTTTCTTT. Translation gives CATKPGTTNTEAFF.

This clonotype was detected ten times or more. The CDR3 region is CASSPVGGTTDTQYF. The DNA of the CDR3 is TGTGCCAGCAGCCCAGTTGGGGGGACCACAGATACGCAGTATTTT. J is TRBJ2-3 and V is TRBV11-2; possibly TRBD2 for D (6 bases). The germline CDR1 and CDR2 sequences are SGHAT and FQNNGV. V was pared by 5 bases and J by 2 bases, with 14 bases between. The CDR3 runs to 15 residues.

There are many counts of this clonotype. The rearrangement uses TRBV7-9 and TRBJ1-5; weak D call: TRBD1 (5 bases). Per the germline V gene, CDR1 is SEHNR and CDR2 is FQNEAQ (reference sequence). Trimming took off 6 bases at V and 0 bases at J, with 12 bases between the two ends. The CDR3 has 15 residues. The CDR3 is CASSPTEYSNQPQHF. The CDR3 coding sequence is TGTGCCAGCAGTCCGACAGAATATAGCAATCAGCCCCAGCATTTT. The variable domain in full, completed from reference TRBV7-9 and TRBJ1-5, reads DTGVSQNPRHKITKRGQNVTFRCDPISEHNRLYWYRQTLGQGPEFLTYFQNEAQLEKSRLLSDRFSAERPKGSFSTLEIQRTEQGDSAMYLCASSPTEYSNQPQHFGDGTRLSIL.

The chain recombines TRBV10-3 with TRBJ2-7; no firm D call. CDR1 and CDR2 from the germline V gene are ENHRY and SYGVKD. The CDR3 spans 13 residues. Trimming took off 0 bases at V and 7 bases at J, with 10 bases between the two ends. The CDR3 DNA reads as TGTGCCATCAGTGAGTCTGGCCTGGGGGAGCAGTACGTC. The encoded protein is CAISESGLGEQYV.

J is TRBJ2-1 and V is TRBV2; 8 bases fit TRBD2. The CDR3 is 16 amino acids. J lost 0 bases, V lost 2 bases, and 3 bases had no gene match. In germline, CDR1 is SNHLY, CDR2 FYNNEI. CDR3 DNA: TGTGCCAGCAGTGAAAAGCGGGGGAGCTCCTACAATGAGCAGTTCTTC. Translating gives CASSEKRGSSYNEQFF.

The sample holds many counts of this clonotype. CDR3 bases: TGTGCCAGCAGCTTAGCGGACTACAATGAGCAGTTCTTC. Translation: CASSLADYNEQFF. The chain couples TRBV7-6 to TRBJ2-1; no firm D call. The V and J ends lost 0 bases and 3 bases respectively, with 3 bases between them. The CDR3 runs to 13 residues. CDR1 is SGHVS, CDR2 FNYEAQ, per germline.

This clonotype was recorded a few times. This sequence may be a read error, since a much larger clone differs from it by one base. V usage is TRBV14 and J usage is TRBJ2-7, with TRBD1 identical over 7 bases. The CDR3 consists of 13 residues. V shed 3 bases, J shed 3 bases, and the junction held 2 bases outside the gene matches. Per the germline V gene, CDR1 is SGHDN and CDR2 is FVKESK. In DNA, the CDR3 is TGTGCCAGCAGCCACGACAGGGACTACGAGCAGTACTTC. It encodes CASSHDRDYEQYF.

V and J are TRBV7-9 and TRBJ2-2; D possibly corresponds to TRBD2 (6 bases). The V gene lost 8 bases and the J gene lost 4 bases, with 14 bases spanning the gap. The CDR3 runs to 14 residues. Germline values: CDR1 SEHNR, CDR2 FQNEAQ (reference sequence). This CDR3 is CASRPGRGTGELFF. In DNA form, the CDR3 reads TGTGCCAGCCGCCCGGGGCGGGGCACCGGGGAGCTGTTTTTT. Full variable domain (outside the CDR3, taken from reference TRBV7-9 and TRBJ2-2): DTGVSQNPRHKITKRGQNVTFRCDPISEHNRLYWYRQTLGQGPEFLTYFQNEAQLEKSRLLSDRFSAERPKGSFSTLEIQRTEQGDSAMYLCASRPGRGTGELFFGEGSRLTVL.

The CDR3 sequence is CASSLKGRDSPLHF. The CDR3 bases are TGTGCCAGCAGCTTAAAGGGGAGGGATTCACCCCTCCACTTT. The chain uses TRBV7-3 and TRBJ1-6; the D gene is possibly TRBD1 (5 bases). Germline loops: CDR1 SGHTA, CDR2 FQGTGA. Trimming stripped 1 base from V and 8 bases from J, with 9 bases between. The CDR3 has 14 residues.

The chain couples TRBV19 to TRBJ1-5, with 10 nucleotides matching TRBD1. This CDR3 has 16 amino acids. CDR1 is LNHDA, CDR2 SQIVND, per germline (reference sequence). The V gene end was trimmed by 5 bases and the J gene end by 5 bases; junction bases not matched to a gene: 9. In nucleotides, the CDR3 is TGTGCCAGTAGTCCATTTGGGACAGGGGCATATCAGCCCCAGCATTTT. Encoded protein: CASSPFGTGAYQPQHF. Combining the CDR3 with reference TRBV19 and TRBJ1-5 gives the whole variable domain DGGITQSPKYLFRKEGQNVTLSCEQNLNHDAMYWYRQDPGQGLRLIYYSQIVNDFQKGDIAEGYSVSREKKESFPLTVTSAQKNPTAFYLCASSPFGTGAYQPQHFGDGTRLSIL.

This clonotype has more than one count but fewer than ten. The V call is TRBV6-5, the J call TRBJ1-2; TRBD1 agrees at 7 bases. This CDR3 spans 13 amino acids. Unmatched junction bases numbered 4, after V lost 5 bases and J lost 4 bases. Looked up from germline, CDR1 is MNHEY and CDR2 is SVGAGI. Here the CDR3 reads CASSTTGTYGYTF. Written as DNA, the CDR3 is TGTGCCAGCAGTACGACAGGGACCTATGGCTACACCTTC.

This clonotype was counted a few times. The chain links TRBV28 to TRBJ2-7; 10 nucleotides align to TRBD1. The CDR3 has 16 residues. The trim removed 4 bases at V and 2 bases at J, leaving 8 bases unmatched. The V gene's germline CDR1 is MDHEN and CDR2 SYDVKM. The CDR3 nucleotides read TGTGCCAGCAGTTCTCCGGGACAGGGGAGGGCCTACGAGCAGTACTTC. Residues: CASSSPGQGRAYEQYF.

This clonotype was counted a few times. The chain is built from TRBV7-6 and TRBJ1-3, with 7 bases lining up with TRBD1. There are 18 residues in the CDR3. V gave up 4 bases and J gave up 0 bases; unmatched junction bases: 12. From germline, CDR1 is SGHVS and CDR2 FNYEAQ. This CDR3 is CASSWFPGQSSSGNTIYF. DNA for the CDR3: TGTGCCAGCAGCTGGTTCCCGGGACAGTCGAGCTCTGGAAACACCATATATTTT.

This clonotype was observed a few times. The chain employs TRBV6-6 and TRBJ2-2, with D possibly matching TRBD2 (7 bases). Germline V gives CDR1 MNHNY, CDR2 SVGAGI (reference sequence). V was trimmed by 6 bases and J by 3 bases, leaving 14 bases between them. The CDR3 contains 15 residues. For the CDR3, the DNA is TGTGCCAGCAGACCCAGGGGAGGGGACACCGGGGAGCTGTTTTTT. It is translated as CASRPRGGDTGELFF.

J is TRBJ2-2 and V is TRBV6-5; D is perhaps TRBD1 (6 bases). V was clipped by 8 bases and J by 0 bases, with 7 bases between them. This CDR3 spans 13 amino acids. The V gene's germline CDR1 is MNHEY and CDR2 SVGAGI. CDR3 in DNA: TGTGCCAGCGGGACAACGAACACCGGGGAGCTGTTTTTT. Encoded protein: CASGTTNTGELFF.

In its sample, this clonotype was seen a few times. V is TRBV27 and J is TRBJ1-2; D is ambiguous. The V end lost 5 bases, the J end lost 5 bases, and 9 bases lay between the germline ends. Per germline, CDR1 MNHEY and CDR2 SMNVEV (reference sequence). This CDR3 has 12 residues. CDR3 DNA: TGTGCCAGCAGTCCCCGGGGTTATGGCTACACCTTC. Its protein product is CASSPRGYGYTF.

The chain uses TRBV20-1 and TRBJ2-1; D is perhaps TRBD1 (5 bases). The germline CDR1 and CDR2 sequences are DFQATT and SNEGSKA (reference sequence). Trimming took 4 bases from V and 13 from J, leaving 29 bases between them. The CDR3 extends over 16 amino acids. The DNA of the CDR3 is TGCAGTGCTATCTCTTGGTTTGGGTCAGGGTTAAGAGAACAGTTCTTC. Encoded protein: CSAISWFGSGLREQFF.

The chain employs TRBV11-2 and TRBJ1-1; perhaps TRBD1 as D (5 bases). Deletions cut 2 bases from V and 5 bases from J, with 12 bases between. Per germline, CDR1 SGHAT and CDR2 FQNNGV. This CDR3 is built from 14 residues. CDR3 region: CASSLRTRGTEAFF. The CDR3 DNA is TGTGCCAGCAGCTTACGGACAAGGGGAACTGAAGCTTTCTTT.

This clonotype was observed a few times. The gene calls are TRBV7-9 and TRBJ2-7, with TRBD2 identical over 7 bases. Looked up from germline, CDR1 is SEHNR and CDR2 is FQNEAQ (reference sequence). The CDR3 runs to 15 residues. J gave up 4 bases and V 4 bases, and 10 bases lay outside the gene matches. This CDR3 is CASSSLAGTSYEQYF. CDR3 nucleotide sequence: TGTGCCAGCAGCTCATTAGCGGGTACCTCGTACGAGCAGTACTTC.

This sequence joins TRBV4-1 and TRBJ1-1; D is undetermined. The CDR3 extends over 13 amino acids. Germline V lookup: CDR1 MGHRA, CDR2 YSYEKL. Trimming removed 2 bases at V and 6 bases at J, with 10 bases between. The CDR3 DNA reads as TGCGCCAGCAGCCAATCCGGGCCCGCTGAAGCTTTCTTT. Residues: CASSQSGPAEAFF.

The genes are TRBV6-5 and TRBJ2-2; D ambiguous. Germline assignment: CDR1 MNHEY and CDR2 SVGAGI. The CDR3 runs 13 residues. V shed 7 bases and J shed 8 bases, with 14 bases lying between them. CDR3 coding DNA: TGTGCCAGCACGACGGCCTCCACGGGGGAGCTGTTTTTT. This sequence encodes CASTTASTGELFF.

The gene calls are TRBV7-2 and TRBJ2-7; the match to TRBD2 covers 9 bases. Germline CDR1 reads SGHTA; CDR2 reads FQGNSA. The V gene end was trimmed by 1 base and the J gene end by 4 bases; junction bases not matched to a gene: 5. CDR3 length: 15 residues. The CDR3 sequence: CASSLVLAGKYEQYV. CDR3 bases: TGTGCCAGCAGCTTAGTCCTAGCGGGAAAATACGAGCAGTACGTC.

This chain joins TRBV12-3 or TRBV12-4 and TRBJ1-2, with D possibly being TRBD1 (5 bases). Trimming took off 6 bases at V and 4 bases at J, with 6 bases between the two ends. The CDR3 extends over 11 amino acids. CDR3 in amino acids: CASRTVYGYTF. CDR3 bases: TGTGCCAGCAGGACAGTCTATGGCTACACCTTC.

The J gene is TRBJ2-1, the V gene TRBV10-3; 7 bases are shared with TRBD1. The V gene's germline CDR1 is ENHRY and CDR2 SYGVKD. The CDR3 runs 15 residues. Germline trimming cut 6 bases from V and 5 bases from J; bases unmatched to any gene: 10. The CDR3 DNA sequence: TGTGCCATCAGGGGGGACAGCTCAAGCAACAATGAGCAGTTCTTC. Translation gives CAIRGDSSSNNEQFF.